The clone carrying this T cell receptor (beta chain) has more than one count but fewer than ten. The antigen remains unidentified. The junction had 10 bases not matched to a gene; V was cut back by 1 base and J by 5 bases. The CDR3 is 18 residues long. The germline CDR1 and CDR2 sequences are MNHEY and SMNVEV (reference sequence). The whole isolated RNA underwent reverse transcription, so sequencing captured expressed TCRB transcripts. There were 3.4 million or so reads on average in the naive, central memory and regulatory T cell samples. Assay: immunoSEQ multiplex PCR; the TCRdb copy retains only in-frame clones and omits some. The repertoire holds 300,000 to 350,000 clones, with roughly 8% as singletons. The data stem from a study of beta chain features in type 1 diabetes. Study-wide findings and caveats: In comparison with healthy donors, patients had naive, central memory and Treg TCRB repertoires that appeared more similar. For patients and controls alike, PCR might favor shorter templates to the same degree.

The chain combines TRBV27 with TRBJ2-7; TRBD2 agrees at 14 bases. The source is a woman aged 18-29 years in good health. Sequences were obtained from central memory CD4+ T cells from blood. CDR3 region: CASSLFSLGLAGANEQYF. The CDR3 nucleotides are TGTGCCAGCAGTTTATTTTCGTTGGGACTAGCGGGAGCAAACGAGCAGTACTTC.